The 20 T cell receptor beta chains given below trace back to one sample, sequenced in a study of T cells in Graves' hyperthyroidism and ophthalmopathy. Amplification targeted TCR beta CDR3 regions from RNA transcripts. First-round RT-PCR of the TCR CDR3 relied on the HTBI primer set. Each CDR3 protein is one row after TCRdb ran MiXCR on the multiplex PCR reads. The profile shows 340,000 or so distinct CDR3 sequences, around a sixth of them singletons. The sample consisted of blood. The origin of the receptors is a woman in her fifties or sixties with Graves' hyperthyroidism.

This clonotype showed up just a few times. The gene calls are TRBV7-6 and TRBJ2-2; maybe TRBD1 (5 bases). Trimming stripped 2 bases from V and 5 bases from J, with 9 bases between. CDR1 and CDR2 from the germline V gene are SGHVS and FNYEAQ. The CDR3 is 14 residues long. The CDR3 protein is CASSLTQGTGELFF. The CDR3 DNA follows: TGTGCCAGCAGCTTAACTCAGGGTACCGGGGAGCTGTTTTTT.

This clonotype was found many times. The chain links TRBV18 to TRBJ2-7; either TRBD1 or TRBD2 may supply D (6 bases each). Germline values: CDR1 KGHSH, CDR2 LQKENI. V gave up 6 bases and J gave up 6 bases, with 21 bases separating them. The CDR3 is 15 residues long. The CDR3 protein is CASSPVVVQGGEQYF. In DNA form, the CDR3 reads TGTGCCAGCTCCCCGGTGGTCGTACAGGGAGGCGAGCAGTACTTC.

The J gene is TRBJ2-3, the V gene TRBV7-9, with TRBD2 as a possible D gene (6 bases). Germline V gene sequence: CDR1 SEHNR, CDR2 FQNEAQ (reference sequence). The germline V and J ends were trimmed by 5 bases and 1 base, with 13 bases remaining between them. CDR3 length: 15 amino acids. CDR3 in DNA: TGTGCCAGCAGCCCGCGGGACTCTGGCACAGATACGCAGTATTTT. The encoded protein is CASSPRDSGTDTQYF. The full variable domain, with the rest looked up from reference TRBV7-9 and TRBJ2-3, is DTGVSQNPRHKITKRGQNVTFRCDPISEHNRLYWYRQTLGQGPEFLTYFQNEAQLEKSRLLSDRFSAERPKGSFSTLEIQRTEQGDSAMYLCASSPRDSGTDTQYFGPGTRLTVL.

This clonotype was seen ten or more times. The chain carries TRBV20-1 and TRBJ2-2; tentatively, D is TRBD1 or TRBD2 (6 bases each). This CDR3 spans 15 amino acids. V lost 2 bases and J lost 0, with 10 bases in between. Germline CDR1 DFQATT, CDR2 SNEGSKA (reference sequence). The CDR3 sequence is CSARTGGANTGELFF. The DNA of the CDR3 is TGCAGTGCTAGAACCGGGGGCGCGAACACCGGGGAGCTGTTTTTT.

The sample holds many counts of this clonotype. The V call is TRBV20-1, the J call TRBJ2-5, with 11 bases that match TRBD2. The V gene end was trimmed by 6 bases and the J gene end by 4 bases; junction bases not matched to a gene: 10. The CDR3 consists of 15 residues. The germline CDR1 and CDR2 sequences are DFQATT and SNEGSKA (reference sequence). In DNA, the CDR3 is TGCAGTGCCCACCCTGTAGCGGGAGGGGGAGAGACCCAGTACTTC. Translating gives CSAHPVAGGGETQYF.

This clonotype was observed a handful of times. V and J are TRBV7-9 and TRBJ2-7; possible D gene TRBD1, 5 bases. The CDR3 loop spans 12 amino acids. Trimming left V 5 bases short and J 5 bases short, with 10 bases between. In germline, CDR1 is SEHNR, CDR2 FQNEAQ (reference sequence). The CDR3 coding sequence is TGTGCCAGCAGCCCCACAGGCAACGAGCAGTACGTC. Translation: CASSPTGNEQYV.

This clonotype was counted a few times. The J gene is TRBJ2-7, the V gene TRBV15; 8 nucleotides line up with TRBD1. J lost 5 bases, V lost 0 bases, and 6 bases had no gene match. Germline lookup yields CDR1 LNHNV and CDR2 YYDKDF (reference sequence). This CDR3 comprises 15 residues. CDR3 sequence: CATSRDTGGSDEQYV. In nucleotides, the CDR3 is TGTGCCACCAGCAGAGATACAGGGGGTTCGGACGAGCAGTACGTC.

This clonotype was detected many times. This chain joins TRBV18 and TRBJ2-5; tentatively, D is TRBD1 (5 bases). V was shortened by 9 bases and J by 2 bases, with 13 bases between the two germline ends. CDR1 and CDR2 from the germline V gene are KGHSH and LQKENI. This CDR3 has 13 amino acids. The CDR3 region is CASSLTAQETQYF. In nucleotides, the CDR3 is TGTGCCAGTTCGTTGACAGCACAAGAGACCCAGTACTTC.

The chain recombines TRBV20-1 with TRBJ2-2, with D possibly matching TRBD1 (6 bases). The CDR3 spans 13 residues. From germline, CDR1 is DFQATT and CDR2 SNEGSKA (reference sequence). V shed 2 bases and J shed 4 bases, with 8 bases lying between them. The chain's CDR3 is CSARQGFTGELFF. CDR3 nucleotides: TGCAGTGCTAGACAGGGGTTCACCGGGGAGCTGTTTTTT.

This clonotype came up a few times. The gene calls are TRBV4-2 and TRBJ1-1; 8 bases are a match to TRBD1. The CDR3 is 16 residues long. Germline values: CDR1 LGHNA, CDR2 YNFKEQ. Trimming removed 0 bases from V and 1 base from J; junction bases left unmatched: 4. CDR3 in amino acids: CASSQEGQVQNTEAFF. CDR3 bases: TGTGCCAGCAGCCAAGAGGGACAGGTACAGAACACTGAAGCTTTCTTT.

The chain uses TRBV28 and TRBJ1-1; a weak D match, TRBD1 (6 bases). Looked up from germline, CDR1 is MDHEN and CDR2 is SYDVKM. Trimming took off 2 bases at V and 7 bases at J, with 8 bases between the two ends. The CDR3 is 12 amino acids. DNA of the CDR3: TGTGCCAGCAGTTTAAAAGGGGGTGAAGCTTTCTTT. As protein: CASSLKGGEAFF.

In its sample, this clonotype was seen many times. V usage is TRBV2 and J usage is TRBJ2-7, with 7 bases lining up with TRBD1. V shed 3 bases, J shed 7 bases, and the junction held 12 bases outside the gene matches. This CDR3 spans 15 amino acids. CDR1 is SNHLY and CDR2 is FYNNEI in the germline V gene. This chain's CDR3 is CASSDPTGSVGEQYV. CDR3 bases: TGTGCCAGCAGTGACCCGACAGGGTCCGTAGGGGAGCAGTACGTC.

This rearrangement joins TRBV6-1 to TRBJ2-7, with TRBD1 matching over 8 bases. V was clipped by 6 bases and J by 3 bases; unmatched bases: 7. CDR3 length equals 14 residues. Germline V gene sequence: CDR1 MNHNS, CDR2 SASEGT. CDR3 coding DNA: TGTGCCAGCAGCCATGACAGGGGCGACTACGAGCAGTACTTC. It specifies CASSHDRGDYEQYF.

The CDR3 DNA sequence: TGTGCCAGCAGCTTAAAGGGGAACCCCGGGGCCGGCACAGATACGCAGTATTTT. It specifies CASSLKGNPGAGTDTQYF. The rearrangement joins TRBV7-3 to TRBJ2-3; D might be TRBD1 or TRBD2, each matching 5 bases. The CDR3 runs to 18 residues. Trimming left V 1 base short and J 1 base short, with 18 bases between. Germline loops: CDR1 SGHTA, CDR2 FQGTGA.

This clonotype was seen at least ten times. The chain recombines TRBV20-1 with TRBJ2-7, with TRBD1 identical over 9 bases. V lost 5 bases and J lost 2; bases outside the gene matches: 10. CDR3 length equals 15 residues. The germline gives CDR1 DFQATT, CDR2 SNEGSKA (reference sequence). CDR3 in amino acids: CSAQAQTGGPYEQYF. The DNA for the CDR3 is TGCAGTGCTCAGGCCCAGACAGGGGGACCCTACGAGCAGTACTTC.

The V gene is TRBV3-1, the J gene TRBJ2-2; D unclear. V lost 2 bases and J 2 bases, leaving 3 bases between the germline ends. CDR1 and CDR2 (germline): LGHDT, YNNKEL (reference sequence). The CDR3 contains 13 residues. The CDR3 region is CASSQFNTGELFF. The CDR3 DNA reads TGTGCCAGCAGCCAATTCAACACCGGGGAGCTGTTTTTT.

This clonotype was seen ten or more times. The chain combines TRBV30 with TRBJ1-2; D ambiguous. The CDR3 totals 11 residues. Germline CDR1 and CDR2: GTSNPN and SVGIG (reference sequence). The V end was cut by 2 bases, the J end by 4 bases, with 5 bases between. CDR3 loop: CAWSPVYGYTF. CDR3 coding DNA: TGTGCCTGGAGTCCGGTCTATGGCTACACCTTC.

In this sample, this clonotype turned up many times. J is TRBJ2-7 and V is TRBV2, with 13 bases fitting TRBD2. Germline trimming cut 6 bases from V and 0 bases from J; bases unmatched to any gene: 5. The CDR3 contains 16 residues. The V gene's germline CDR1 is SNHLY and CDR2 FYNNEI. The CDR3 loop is CASRLGLAGTSYEQYF. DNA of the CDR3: TGTGCCAGCAGGCTGGGACTAGCGGGGACCTCCTACGAGCAGTACTTC. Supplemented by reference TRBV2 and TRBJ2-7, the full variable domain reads EPEVTQTPSHQVTQMGQEVILRCVPISNHLYFYWYRQILGQKVEFLVSFYNNEISEKSEIFDDQFSVERPDGSNFTLKIRSTKLEDSAMYFCASRLGLAGTSYEQYFGPGTRLTVT.

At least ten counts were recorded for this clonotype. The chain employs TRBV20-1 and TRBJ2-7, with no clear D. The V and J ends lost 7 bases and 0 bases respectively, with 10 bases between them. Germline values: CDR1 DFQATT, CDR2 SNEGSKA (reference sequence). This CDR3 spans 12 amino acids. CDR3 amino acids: CSVAKSSYEQYF. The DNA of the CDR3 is TGCAGTGTTGCCAAGAGCTCCTACGAGCAGTACTTC.

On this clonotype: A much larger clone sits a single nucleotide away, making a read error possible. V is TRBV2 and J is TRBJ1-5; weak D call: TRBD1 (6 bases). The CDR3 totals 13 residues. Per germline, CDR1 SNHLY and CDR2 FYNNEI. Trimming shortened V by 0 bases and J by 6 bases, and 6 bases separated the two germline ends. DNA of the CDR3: TGTGCCAGCAGTGAAGCAGGGGGTCAGCCCCAGCATTTT. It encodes CASSEAGGQPQHF.